This passage covers 24 T cell receptor beta chains from one sample sequenced in a study of regulatory T cells in long-lasting Graves disease. The time point was: persistent/refractory GD, antithyroid drugs over 5 years with positive TRAb. The TCR library was made from RNA that had been extracted from PBMCs in TRIzol. Relying on iRepertoire HTBI primers and Arm-PCR of CDR3 regions, the team built TCR beta libraries. TCRdb recomputed calls from the multiplex PCR reads with MiXCR, one row per CDR3 protein. The sample lists fewer than 400,000 distinct CDR3 sequences, about 20% occurring once. This material consisted of peripheral blood mononuclear cells (PBMCs), taken when the disease was refractory, from a patient treated with antithyroid drugs. Receptor source: a female donor with Graves disease.

At least ten counts were recorded for this clonotype. V is TRBV28 and J is TRBJ1-1, with D possibly TRBD1 on 5 matching bases. Germline V gene lookup returns CDR1 MDHEN and CDR2 SYDVKM. V was shortened by 3 bases and J by 0 bases, with 11 bases between the two germline ends. The CDR3 is 15 amino acids. CDR3 in amino acids: CASSLHNRLNTEAFF. For the CDR3, the DNA is TGTGCCAGCAGTTTGCATAACAGGCTGAACACTGAAGCTTTCTTT.

This clonotype was observed many times. This rearrangement joins TRBV29-1 to TRBJ1-2, with no clear D. From germline, CDR1 is SQVTM and CDR2 ANQGSEA. The CDR3 consists of 13 residues. V was pared by 4 bases and J by 3 bases, with 12 bases between. The CDR3 bases are TGCAGCGTTGCCCCCCCGGCGGACTATGGCTACACCTTC. Protein: CSVAPPADYGYTF.

This clonotype has more than one count but fewer than ten. The J gene is TRBJ1-2, the V gene TRBV28; TRBD1 matches at 7 bases. Trimming at V came to 6 bases and at J to 9 bases, leaving 4 bases not matched to a gene. The CDR3 length is 11 residues. Per the germline V gene, CDR1 is MDHEN and CDR2 is SYDVKM. As DNA, the CDR3 is TGTGCCAGCAGGTCAGGGGGTAGCTACACCTTC. Protein: CASRSGGSYTF.

Only a few counts were recorded for this clonotype. This sequence joins TRBV6-1 and TRBJ2-7; D gene unclear. Trimming pared 7 bases from V and 0 bases from J, leaving 10 bases between. The CDR3 runs to 13 residues. CDR1 MNHNS and CDR2 SASEGT come from the germline V gene. Here the CDR3 reads CASTVQNSYEQYF. CDR3 nucleotide sequence: TGTGCCAGCACCGTCCAAAACTCCTACGAGCAGTACTTC.

There are many counts of this clonotype. The V call is TRBV13, the J call TRBJ2-5; 9 nucleotides line up with TRBD1. Germline V gene data show CDR1 as PRHDT and CDR2 as FYEKMQ (reference sequence). After removal of 4 bases from V and 0 bases from J, the junction contained 3 bases not matched to a gene. CDR3 size: 15 residues. CDR3 sequence (DNA): TGTGCCAGCAGCTCCGGGACAGGGTACCAAGAGACCCAGTACTTC. Translation gives CASSSGTGYQETQYF.

This chain joins TRBV18 and TRBJ1-2, with D tentatively TRBD1 (5 bases). With 3 bases removed from V and 2 bases from J, the gap between germline ends came to 16 bases. Germline assignment: CDR1 KGHSH and CDR2 LQKENI. The CDR3 spans 16 residues. The DNA of the CDR3 is TGTGCCAGCTCACCCCGACAGATAGAAAGGAACTATGGCTACACCTTC. It encodes CASSPRQIERNYGYTF.

This clonotype was seen at least ten times. The chain recombines TRBV12-3 or TRBV12-4 with TRBJ1-2; D is unclear. This CDR3 has 14 residues. Trimming took 5 bases from V and 7 from J, leaving 17 bases between them. For the CDR3, the DNA is TGTGCCAGCAGTGATATGGGGAGGGCCGTTGGCTACACCTTC. Encoded protein: CASSDMGRAVGYTF.

The chain couples TRBV11-2 to TRBJ1-2, with D possibly being TRBD1 (5 bases). The germline V and J ends were trimmed by 7 bases and 6 bases, with 18 bases remaining between them. CDR1 is SGHAT and CDR2 is FQNNGV in the germline V gene. The CDR3 loop spans 14 amino acids. This CDR3 is CASTPLGPLDGYTF. In DNA form, the CDR3 reads TGTGCCAGCACCCCATTGGGGCCCTTAGATGGCTACACCTTC.

This clonotype was observed a few times. This could be a read error, since a much larger clone is one nucleotide away. The chain uses TRBV12-3 or TRBV12-4 and TRBJ2-4, with a tentative D call TRBD1 (6 bases). Trimming left V 5 bases short and J 5 bases short, with 13 bases between. The CDR3 loop spans 14 amino acids. This CDR3 reads CASSIGAGENIQYF. In DNA form, the CDR3 reads TGTGCCAGCAGTATCGGGGCAGGGGAAAACATTCAGTACTTC.

The chain is built from TRBV7-8 and TRBJ2-7, with 11 nucleotides matching TRBD2. Germline CDR1 SGHVS, CDR2 FQNEAQ. The CDR3 consists of 15 residues. The V segment lost 7 bases and the J segment 0 bases; nucleotides outside the gene matches: 5. CDR3 residues: CASKISGRDSYEQYF. The DNA of the CDR3 is TGTGCCAGCAAGATTAGCGGGAGGGACTCCTACGAGCAGTACTTC.

The chain carries TRBV10-2 and TRBJ1-2; D unresolved. The V gene's germline CDR1 is WSHSY and CDR2 SAAADI. The length of the CDR3 is 15 residues. Trimming stripped 1 base from V and 5 bases from J, with 14 bases between. The CDR3 DNA reads as TGCGCCAGCAGTGAGTTTCGGGGAACGCAGTATGGCTACACCTTC. Residues: CASSEFRGTQYGYTF.

This clonotype was found many times. The V and J genes are TRBV11-2 and TRBJ1-2; 12 bases are shared with TRBD1. This CDR3 contains 15 residues. The V gene end was trimmed by 5 bases and the J gene end by 4 bases; junction bases not matched to a gene: 5. From germline, CDR1 is SGHAT and CDR2 FQNNGV. CDR3: CASSPGTGGAYGYTF. In nucleotides, the CDR3 is TGTGCCAGCAGCCCGGGGACAGGGGGCGCCTATGGCTACACCTTC. Supplemented by reference TRBV11-2 and TRBJ1-2, the full variable domain reads EAGVAQSPRYKIIEKRQSVAFWCNPISGHATLYWYQQILGQGPKLLIQFQNNGVVDDSQLPKDRFSAERLKGVDSTLKIQPAKLEDSAVYLCASSPGTGGAYGYTFGSGTRLTVV.

This clonotype showed up just a few times. The chain joins TRBV5-1 to TRBJ2-5; possible D gene TRBD1, 5 bases. The CDR3 covers 15 residues. V shed 0 bases and J shed 0 bases, with 9 bases lying between them. Germline V lookup: CDR1 SGHRS, CDR2 YFSETQ. CDR3 in amino acids: CASSLGTQYQETQYF. DNA of the CDR3: TGCGCCAGCAGCTTGGGGACACAGTACCAAGAGACCCAGTACTTC.

This clonotype was observed many times. The rearrangement links TRBV12-3 or TRBV12-4 to TRBJ1-2; TRBD1 matches 11 bases. The CDR3 spans 15 residues. V lost 5 bases, J lost 5 bases, and 7 bases stayed unmatched. The CDR3 sequence is CASSPDRGLGYGYTF. The DNA of the CDR3 is TGTGCCAGCAGTCCGGACAGGGGGCTGGGGTATGGCTACACCTTC.

This clonotype has more than one count but fewer than ten. This rearrangement joins TRBV29-1 to TRBJ1-1; D gene unclear. The germline gives CDR1 SQVTM, CDR2 ANQGSEA. The CDR3 consists of 10 residues. V was clipped by 3 bases and J by 11 bases, with 10 bases between them. CDR3 sequence: CSVEERGAFF. The CDR3 nucleotides are TGCAGCGTTGAGGAGCGAGGGGCTTTCTTT.

The chain carries TRBV28 and TRBJ2-2; perhaps TRBD1 as D (5 bases). The CDR3 extends over 13 amino acids. Germline CDR1 MDHEN, CDR2 SYDVKM. The V end was cut by 7 bases, the J end by 4 bases, with 10 bases between. CDR3 bases: TGTGCCAGCACCCATCAGGGCACCGGGGAGCTGTTTTTT. Translation gives CASTHQGTGELFF.

Ten or more counts support this clonotype. The rearrangement joins TRBV2 to TRBJ1-1; D gene unclear. Germline V gene lookup returns CDR1 SNHLY and CDR2 FYNNEI. This CDR3 is 15 amino acids long. Trimming stripped 2 bases from V and 0 bases from J, with 10 bases between. CDR3 sequence: CASSELKVLNTEAFF. CDR3 nucleotide sequence: TGTGCCAGCAGTGAACTGAAGGTGCTGAACACTGAAGCTTTCTTT.

The table lists this clonotype with a few counts. CDR3 nucleotides: TGTGCCAGCAGCCGCGAAGGGGATCAGCCCCAGCATTTT. This encodes CASSREGDQPQHF. J is TRBJ1-5 and V is TRBV7-2; tentatively, D is TRBD1 (5 bases). This CDR3 contains 13 residues. The V and J ends lost 5 bases and 5 bases respectively, with 10 bases between them. CDR1 and CDR2 from the germline V gene are SGHTA and FQGNSA.

This clonotype appeared a few times. The chain combines TRBV11-2 with TRBJ2-7; D is tentatively TRBD1 or TRBD2 (5 bases each). V was trimmed by 4 bases and J by 9 bases, leaving 13 bases between them. The CDR3 is made up of 12 amino acids. CDR1 is SGHAT and CDR2 is FQNNGV in the germline V gene. The CDR3 DNA reads as TGTGCCAGCAGCTCACAGGCAAGCGGGCAGTACTTC. Its translation: CASSSQASGQYF.

This clonotype was seen a few times. The chain carries TRBV29-1 and TRBJ2-7, with 7 positions matching TRBD1. Trimming took 0 bases from V and 1 from J; bases not matched to a gene: 18. CDR1 SQVTM and CDR2 ANQGSEA come from the germline V gene. The CDR3 contains 19 residues. The CDR3 sequence: CSVEDPPSDRDSRSYEQYF. The CDR3 bases are TGCAGCGTTGAAGACCCCCCCTCCGACCGGGACAGCAGATCCTACGAGCAGTACTTC.

This clonotype was seen only a few times. This chain connects TRBV11-2 to TRBJ1-3; the D gene is possibly TRBD1 (6 bases). V was shortened by 2 bases and J by 3 bases, with 17 bases between the two germline ends. The CDR3 is 17 amino acids. Germline values: CDR1 SGHAT, CDR2 FQNNGV. This CDR3 is CASSLNPGASLGNTIYF. The CDR3 nucleotides read TGTGCCAGCAGCTTAAATCCGGGGGCAAGCCTTGGAAACACCATATATTTT.

This clonotype was seen just once. V gene TRBV12-3 or TRBV12-4 combines with J gene TRBJ2-2; TRBD2 matches at 15 bases. This CDR3 is built from 19 residues. After removal of 5 bases from V and 1 base from J, the junction contained 8 bases not matched to a gene. For the CDR3, the DNA is TGTGCCAGCAGTCCGGGACTAGCGGGAGGCCTCGGGAACACCGGGGAGCTGTTTTTT. Its translation is CASSPGLAGGLGNTGELFF.

This clonotype was counted at least ten times. The J gene is TRBJ2-1, the V gene TRBV28; D is uncertain. Looked up from germline, CDR1 is MDHEN and CDR2 is SYDVKM. Trimming took off 2 bases at V and 5 bases at J, with 13 bases between the two ends. The CDR3 is 15 residues long. The CDR3 region is CASSLGTVENNEQFF. The CDR3, as DNA: TGTGCCAGCAGTTTAGGCACGGTTGAGAACAATGAGCAGTTCTTC.

This clonotype was seen repeatedly, ten times or more. The chain uses TRBV28 and TRBJ1-5, with D possibly being TRBD1 (5 bases). V dropped 3 bases and J dropped 6 bases, with 15 bases sitting between them. Germline V CDR1 and CDR2: MDHEN, SYDVKM. CDR3 length equals 15 residues. The CDR3 nucleotides read TGTGCCAGCAGTTTCACAGGCGGGGGGTCTCAGCCCCAGCATTTT. Translated: CASSFTGGGSQPQHF.